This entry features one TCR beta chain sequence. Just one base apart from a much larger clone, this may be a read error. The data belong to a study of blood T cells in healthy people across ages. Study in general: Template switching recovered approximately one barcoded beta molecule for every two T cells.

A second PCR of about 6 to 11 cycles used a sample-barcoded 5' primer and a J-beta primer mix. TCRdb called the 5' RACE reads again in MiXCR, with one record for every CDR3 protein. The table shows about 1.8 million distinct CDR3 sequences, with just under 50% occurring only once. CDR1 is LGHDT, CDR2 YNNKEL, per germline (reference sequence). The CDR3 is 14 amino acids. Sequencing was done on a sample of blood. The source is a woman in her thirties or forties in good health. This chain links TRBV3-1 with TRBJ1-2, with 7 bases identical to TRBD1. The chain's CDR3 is CASSQDRRNSGYTF. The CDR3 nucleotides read TGTGCCAGCAGCCAGGACAGGCGAAACTCTGGCTACACCTTC. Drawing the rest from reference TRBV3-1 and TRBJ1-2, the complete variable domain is DTAVSQTPKYLVTQMGNDKSIKCEQNLGHDTMYWYKQDSKKFLKIMFSYNNKELIINETVPNRFSPKSPDKAHLNLHINSLELGDSAVYFCASSQDRRNSGYTFGSGTRLTVV.